This TCR beta chain was sequenced during a study of T cells in Graves' hyperthyroidism and ophthalmopathy. The CDR3 length is 14 residues. The germline V and J ends were trimmed by 4 bases and 1 base, with 10 bases remaining between them. Germline V CDR1 and CDR2: SNHLY, FYNNEI. This clonotype was counted ten times or more. Its specificity is not known. TCR beta CDR3 sequences were amplified from RNA transcripts. In the first-round RT-PCR of the TCR CDR3, the HTBI primer set was used. TCRdb used MiXCR to reprocess the multiplex PCR reads, holding one entry per CDR3 protein. The table lists 540,000 or so distinct CDR3 sequences, about half of them singletons, with under 20% in the top ten. Patients were excluded because of uncontrolled infection, other autoimmune disease, pregnancy or lactation. Whole-study results and caveats: Ophthalmopathy could be told apart from stable hyperthyroidism with a 13 V-J model.

This rearrangement joins TRBV2 to TRBJ1-1; TRBD1 is a possible D gene (6 bases). Sequencing was carried out using peripheral blood or thyroid tissue (not recorded which). This clonotype originated in an adult woman with Graves' disease, either hyperthyroidism or ophthalmopathy (not recorded which). CDR3 amino acids: CASSAGQSNTEAFF. The DNA of the CDR3 is TGTGCCAGCAGTGCCGGACAGTCGAACACTGAAGCTTTCTTT.